One TCR beta chain is described in this entry. The target antigen is unknown. The data are from a study of type 1 and type 2 diabetes patients. For the study at large: The whole study generated approximately 18 million paired-end reads. Study-level points and caveats: Type 1 diabetes repertoires were significantly less diverse than type 2 diabetes ones. Age and gender were not matched between study groups, possibly biasing interpretation.

Approximately 10 milliliters of peripheral blood were collected from each participant. Trimming pared 4 bases from V and 13 bases from J, leaving 17 bases between. The CDR3 extends over 13 amino acids. The V gene's germline CDR1 is LNHNV and CDR2 YYDKDF (reference sequence). The PCR template was genomic DNA. Multiplex PCR with 30 forward and 13 reverse primers amplified the TCR beta CDR3. Via MiXCR, TCRdb re-called the multiplex PCR reads, giving one row per CDR3 protein. The profile covers 270,000 or so distinct CDR3 sequences, with approximately 50% appearing a single time and approximately 14% taken by the ten largest.

This chain uses TRBV15 with TRBJ2-1, with TRBD1 as a possible D gene (6 bases). The source material was peripheral blood mononuclear cells (PBMCs). This receptor was taken from a man younger than 35 with type 2 diabetes. CDR3 bases: TGTGCCACCAGCACTACTCACAGGGCTGTTCAGTTCTTC. It codes for CATSTTHRAVQFF.